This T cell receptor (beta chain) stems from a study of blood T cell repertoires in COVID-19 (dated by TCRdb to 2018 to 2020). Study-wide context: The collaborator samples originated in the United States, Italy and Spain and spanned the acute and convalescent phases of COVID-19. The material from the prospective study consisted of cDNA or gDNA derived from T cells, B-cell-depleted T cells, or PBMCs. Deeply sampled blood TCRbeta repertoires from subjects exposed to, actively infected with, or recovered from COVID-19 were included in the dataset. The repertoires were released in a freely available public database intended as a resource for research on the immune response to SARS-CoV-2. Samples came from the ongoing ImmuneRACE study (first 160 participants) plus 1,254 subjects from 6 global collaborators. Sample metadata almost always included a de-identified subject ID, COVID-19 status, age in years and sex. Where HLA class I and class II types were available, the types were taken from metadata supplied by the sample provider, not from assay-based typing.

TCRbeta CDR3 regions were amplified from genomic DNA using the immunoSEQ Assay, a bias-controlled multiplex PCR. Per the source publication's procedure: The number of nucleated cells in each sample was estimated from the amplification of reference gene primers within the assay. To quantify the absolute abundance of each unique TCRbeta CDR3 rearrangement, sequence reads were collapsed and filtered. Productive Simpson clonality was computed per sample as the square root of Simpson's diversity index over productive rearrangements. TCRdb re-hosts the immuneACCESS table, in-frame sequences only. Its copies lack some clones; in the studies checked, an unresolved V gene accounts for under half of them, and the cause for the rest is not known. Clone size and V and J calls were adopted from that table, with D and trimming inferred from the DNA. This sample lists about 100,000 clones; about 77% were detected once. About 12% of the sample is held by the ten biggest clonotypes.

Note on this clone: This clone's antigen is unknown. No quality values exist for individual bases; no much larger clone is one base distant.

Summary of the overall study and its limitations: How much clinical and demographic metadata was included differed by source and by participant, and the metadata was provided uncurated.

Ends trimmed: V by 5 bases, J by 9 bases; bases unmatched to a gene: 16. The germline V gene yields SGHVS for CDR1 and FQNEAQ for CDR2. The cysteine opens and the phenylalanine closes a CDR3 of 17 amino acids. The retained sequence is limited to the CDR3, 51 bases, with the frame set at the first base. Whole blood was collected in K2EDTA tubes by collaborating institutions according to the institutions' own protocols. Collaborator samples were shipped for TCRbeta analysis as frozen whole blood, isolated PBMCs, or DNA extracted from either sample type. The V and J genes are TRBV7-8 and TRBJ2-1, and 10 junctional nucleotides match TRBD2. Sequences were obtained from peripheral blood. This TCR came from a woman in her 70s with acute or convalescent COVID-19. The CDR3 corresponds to CASSADSNSGGRSEQFF. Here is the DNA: TGTGCCAGCAGCGCCGACTCCAATAGCGGGGGGAGGAGTGAGCAGTTCTTC.